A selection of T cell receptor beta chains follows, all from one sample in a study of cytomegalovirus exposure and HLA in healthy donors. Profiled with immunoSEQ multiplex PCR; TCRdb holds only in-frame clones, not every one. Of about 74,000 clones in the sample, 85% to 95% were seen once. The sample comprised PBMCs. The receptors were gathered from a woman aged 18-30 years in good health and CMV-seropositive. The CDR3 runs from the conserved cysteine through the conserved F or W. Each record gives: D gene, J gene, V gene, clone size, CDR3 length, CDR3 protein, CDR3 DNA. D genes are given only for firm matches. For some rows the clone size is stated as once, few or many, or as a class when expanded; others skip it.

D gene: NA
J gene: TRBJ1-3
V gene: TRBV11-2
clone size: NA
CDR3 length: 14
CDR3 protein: CASSLLSSGNTIYF
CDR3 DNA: TGTGCCAGCAGCTTACTAAGCTCTGGAAACACCATATATTTT

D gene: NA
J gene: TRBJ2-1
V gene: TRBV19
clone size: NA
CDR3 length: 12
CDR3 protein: CASSNREDEQFF
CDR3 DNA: TGTGCCAGTTCTAACAGGGAAGATGAGCAGTTCTTC

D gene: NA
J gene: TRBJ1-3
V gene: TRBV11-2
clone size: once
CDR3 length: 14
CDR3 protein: CASSPGGPGNTIYF
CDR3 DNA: TGTGCCAGCAGTCCCGGAGGGCCTGGAAACACCATATATTTT

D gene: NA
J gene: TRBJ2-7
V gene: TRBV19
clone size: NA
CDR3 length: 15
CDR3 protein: CASTDSANPTYEQYF
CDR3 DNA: TGTGCCAGTACCGACAGTGCGAACCCCACCTACGAGCAGTACTTC

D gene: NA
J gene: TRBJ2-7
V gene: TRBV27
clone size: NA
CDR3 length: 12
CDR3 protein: CASGPGIMEQYF
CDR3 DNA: TGTGCCAGCGGACCGGGGATTATGGAGCAGTACTTC

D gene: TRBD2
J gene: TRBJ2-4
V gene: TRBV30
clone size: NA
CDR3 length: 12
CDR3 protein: CAWTGGKNIQYF
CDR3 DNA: TGTGCCTGGACCGGGGGGAAAAACATTCAGTACTTC

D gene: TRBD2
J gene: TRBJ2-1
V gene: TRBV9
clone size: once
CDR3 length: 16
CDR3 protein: CASSEGLAGRSVEQFF
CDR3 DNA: TGTGCCAGCAGCGAGGGACTAGCGGGCCGATCGGTTGAGCAGTTCTTC

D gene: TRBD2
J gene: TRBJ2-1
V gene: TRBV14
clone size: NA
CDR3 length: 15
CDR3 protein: CASSPLAGGNNEQFF
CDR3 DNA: TGTGCCAGCAGCCCGCTAGCGGGGGGCAACAATGAGCAGTTCTTC

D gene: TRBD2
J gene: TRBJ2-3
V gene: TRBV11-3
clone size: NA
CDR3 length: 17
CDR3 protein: CASSLDRGGGSTDTQYF
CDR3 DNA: TGTGCCAGCAGCTTAGACCGCGGGGGGGGGAGCACAGATACGCAGTATTTT

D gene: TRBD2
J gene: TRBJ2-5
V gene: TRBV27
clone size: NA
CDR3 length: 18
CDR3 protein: CASSPRFGTSGGKETQYF
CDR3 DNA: TGTGCCAGCAGTCCCCGTTTTGGTACTAGCGGGGGAAAAGAGACCCAGTACTTC

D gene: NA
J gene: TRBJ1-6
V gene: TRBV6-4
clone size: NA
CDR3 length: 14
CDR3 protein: CASSAAGANSPLHF
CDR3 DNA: TGTGCCAGCAGTGCGGCAGGGGCTAATTCACCCCTCCACTTT

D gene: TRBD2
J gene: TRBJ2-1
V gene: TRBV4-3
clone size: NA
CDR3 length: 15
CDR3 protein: CASSQDGLAYNEQFF
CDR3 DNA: TGCGCCAGCAGCCAAGATGGACTAGCCTACAATGAGCAGTTCTTC

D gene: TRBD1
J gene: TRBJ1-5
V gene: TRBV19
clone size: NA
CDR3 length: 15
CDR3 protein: CASRIGTGSNQPQHF
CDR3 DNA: TGTGCCAGTAGAATTGGGACAGGGAGCAATCAGCCCCAGCATTTT

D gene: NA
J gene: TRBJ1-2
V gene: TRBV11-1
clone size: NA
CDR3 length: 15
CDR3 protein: CASSRGPGQNYGYTF
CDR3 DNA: TGTGCCAGCAGCCGCGGGCCCGGTCAAAACTATGGCTACACCTTC

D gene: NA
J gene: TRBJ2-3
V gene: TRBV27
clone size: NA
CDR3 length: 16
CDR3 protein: CASSSTAPPRTDTQYF
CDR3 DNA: TGTGCCAGCAGTTCGACAGCTCCACCACGCACAGATACGCAGTATTTT